The rows below give T cell receptor beta chains drawn from one sample of a study of blood T cell repertoires in COVID-19. Using immunoSEQ multiplex PCR, the repertoire was profiled, and TCRdb retains in-frame clones only, with some absent. Of 150,000 to 190,000 clones in the sample, 80% to 90% were seen once. Sequenced material: PBMCs or T cells enriched from blood (not recorded which). These receptors all stem from a man aged 50 or older who had recovered from COVID-19. The CDR3 runs from the conserved cysteine through the conserved F or W. Fields, in order: J gene, clone size, D gene, V gene, CDR3 DNA, CDR3 protein. A D gene is named only where the DNA matches it firmly. Rows give clone size only sometimes, using once, few, many, or a class for an expanded clone.

TRBJ2-3,-,TRBD1,TRBV14,TGTGCCAGCAATTGGGACAGGAGGTCAGATACGCAGTATTTT,CASNWDRRSDTQYF
TRBJ1-1,-,TRBD1,TRBV14,TGTGCCAGCAGCCTTACGACAGGGAGGACTGAAGCTTTCTTT,CASSLTTGRTEAFF
TRBJ1-2,-,-,TRBV2,TGTGCCAGCAGTCCACTAATAGATTATTATGGCTACACCTTC,CASSPLIDYYGYTF
TRBJ2-7,-,-,TRBV2,TGTGCCAGCCAGGCCGGGGGATATAGTGACGAGCAGTACTTC,CASQAGGYSDEQYF
TRBJ2-7,-,TRBD2,TRBV9,TGTGCCAGCAGCCCGCAACCTCTAGCGGGGGACTACGAGCAGTACTTC,CASSPQPLAGDYEQYF
TRBJ2-2,-,-,TRBV14,TGTGCCAGCAGCCAAGACAGTCACACCGGGGAGCTGTTTTTT,CASSQDSHTGELFF
TRBJ2-5,-,TRBD2,TRBV6-5,TGTGCCAGCATCACCCGGACTAGCGTGCAAGAGACCCAGTACTTC,CASITRTSVQETQYF
TRBJ2-2,once,TRBD1,TRBV10-3,TGTGCCATCAGCCAAACCGGGACAGGGAACACCGGGGAGCTGTTTTTT,CAISQTGTGNTGELFF
TRBJ2-3,-,TRBD1,TRBV11-1,TGTGCCAGCAGCTCCCGGGACAGGGGGCGGACAGATACGCAGTATTTT,CASSSRDRGRTDTQYF
TRBJ1-2,-,TRBD1,TRBV4-1,TGCGCCAGCAGCCCGACGGACAGGATAAACTATGGCTACACCTTC,CASSPTDRINYGYTF
TRBJ1-1,-,-,TRBV5-8,TGTGCCAGCAGCATAAGACAAGGGACAACCCCATCTCTCTTGAACACTGAAGCTTTCTTT,CASSIRQGTTPSLLNTEAFF
TRBJ1-2,-,TRBD1,TRBV5-1,TGCGCCAGCAGCTTGGGGACAGGGAATGGCTACACCTTC,CASSLGTGNGYTF
TRBJ2-2,-,-,TRBV9,TGTGCCAGCAGCGCCAAGACAGGATTCACCGGGGAGCTGTTTTTT,CASSAKTGFTGELFF
TRBJ2-4,-,-,TRBV18,TGTGCCAGCTCACCCGGGGTGGCCACTCAGTACTTC,CASSPGVATQYF
TRBJ1-3,-,-,TRBV7-6,TGTGCCAGCAGCTTAGCGGACTCCCCTTCCATATATTTT,CASSLADSPSIYF
TRBJ2-2,-,TRBD1,TRBV7-2,TGTGCCAGCAGCTACCAGACAGGGATCGCCGGGGAGCTGTTTTTT,CASSYQTGIAGELFF
TRBJ1-2,-,-,TRBV10-3,TGTGCCATCAGTGAGCATCAGTATGGCTACACCTTC,CAISEHQYGYTF
TRBJ2-7,-,-,TRBV7-2,TGTGCCAGCAGCTTATACCCGGCTATGGAGTCGTCCTACGAGCAGTACTTC,CASSLYPAMESSYEQYF
TRBJ2-6,-,-,TRBV7-7,TGTGCCAGCAGCACTGGGACATCTGGGGCCAACGTCCTGACTTTC,CASSTGTSGANVLTF
TRBJ2-5,-,TRBD1,TRBV18,TGTGCCAGCTCACCAAACAGGGGGTCACACCAGAAGACCCAGTACTTC,CASSPNRGSHQKTQYF
TRBJ2-3,few,TRBD2,TRBV28,TGTGCCAGCAGCACCCCGTACGGACTAGGTGAAACAGATACGCAGTATTTT,CASSTPYGLGETDTQYF
TRBJ1-4,-,-,TRBV15,TGTGCCACCAGCAGACAACCGGGACGGGGGAATGAAAAACTGTTTTTT,CATSRQPGRGNEKLFF
TRBJ1-2,-,TRBD1,TRBV29-1,TGCAGCGTGAAGGAAAGACAGGGGACTGGCTACACCTTC,CSVKERQGTGYTF
TRBJ2-2,-,TRBD2,TRBV5-4,TGTGCCAGCAGCCCTGGACGCGATGGACTAGCAACTACGAACACCGGGGAGCTGTTTTTT,CASSPGRDGLATTNTGELFF
TRBJ1-5,-,-,TRBV7-2,TGTGCCAGCAGCTTCTCCGCAGGGCTTGCTCAGCCCCAGCATTTT,CASSFSAGLAQPQHF
TRBJ1-1,once,-,TRBV5-1,TGCGCCAGCAGGCGGGGACTGAACACTGAAGCTTTCTTT,CASRRGLNTEAFF
TRBJ2-2,once,-,TRBV3-1/TRBV3-2,TGTGCCAGCAGCCAAGATACGAGGCAGACGAACACCGGGGAGCTGTTTTTT,CASSQDTRQTNTGELFF
TRBJ1-2,-,-,TRBV19,TGTGCCAGTAGCACCACAGGGCCGGCGAACTATGGCTACACCTTC,CASSTTGPANYGYTF
TRBJ2-5,-,TRBD1,TRBV9,TGTGCCAGCAGCGTAGCTCAGGGGGTCAGAGAGACCCAGTACTTC,CASSVAQGVRETQYF
TRBJ2-5,-,-,TRBV3-1/TRBV3-2,TGTGCCAGCAGCCAAACAGGGACGTTCCAAGAGACCCAGTACTTC,CASSQTGTFQETQYF
TRBJ1-6,once,-,TRBV15,TGTGCCACCAGCAGTGACAGGAATAATTCACCCCTCCACTTT,CATSSDRNNSPLHF
TRBJ2-1,-,-,TRBV11-2,TGTGCCAGCAGCTTGGGGACTGGGTACAATGAGCAGTTCTTC,CASSLGTGYNEQFF
TRBJ1-4,-,-,TRBV7-2,TGTGCCAGCAGCCCCGGGACATCGAATGAAAAACTGTTTTTT,CASSPGTSNEKLFF
TRBJ2-3,-,TRBD2,TRBV19,TGTGCCAGTAGGATAAGCGGGGGAGCCACAGATACGCAGTATTTT,CASRISGGATDTQYF
TRBJ1-1,-,-,TRBV6-2/TRBV6-3,TGTGCCAGCAGTTTAGAACGACAGGCGAACACTGAAGCTTTCTTT,CASSLERQANTEAFF
TRBJ1-4,-,-,TRBV3-1/TRBV3-2,TGTGCCAGCAGCCAATTAGAAAAACTGTTTTTT,CASSQLEKLFF
TRBJ2-1,-,TRBD1,TRBV14,TGTGCCAGCAGCCAAGGTGGGACAGGGGGGAATGAGCAGTTCTTC,CASSQGGTGGNEQFF
TRBJ2-7,-,TRBD1,TRBV27,TGTGCCAGCAGCCGACAGGGTGGCTACGAGCAGTACTTC,CASSRQGGYEQYF
TRBJ2-7,-,TRBD1,TRBV7-2,TGTGCCAGCAGCTTAGCCTCCGGGACAGGGGAGCCCGAGCAGTACTTC,CASSLASGTGEPEQYF
TRBJ1-6,-,-,TRBV12-3/TRBV12-4,TGTGCCAGCAGTACACAGACTTCACCCCTCCACTTT,CASSTQTSPLHF
TRBJ2-1,-,TRBD2,TRBV10-3,TGTGCCATCAGTGACACTAGCGTTTCCTACAATGAGCAGTTCTTC,CAISDTSVSYNEQFF
TRBJ1-6,-,TRBD1,TRBV7-2,TGTGCCAGCAGCTTAAGCCAGGGGGCAGGCTCACCCCTCCACTTT,CASSLSQGAGSPLHF
TRBJ1-1,-,TRBD1,TRBV7-9,TGTGCCAGCAGCTTAGGCCCGACAGGGCCTGGCACTGAAGCTTTCTTT,CASSLGPTGPGTEAFF
TRBJ2-7,-,TRBD1,TRBV10-3,TGTGCCATCAGTGAGTCCCCAGGACAGGTCCTTTCCTACGAGCAGTACTTC,CAISESPGQVLSYEQYF
TRBJ1-6,-,-,TRBV7-2,TGTGCCAGCAGCTTATTGGGGCAGTATAATTCACCCCTCCACTTT,CASSLLGQYNSPLHF
TRBJ1-1,-,-,TRBV11-1,TGTGCCAGCAGCTTAGGCCTGGCAGGGAGGGATGAAGCTTTCTTT,CASSLGLAGRDEAFF
TRBJ2-3,-,TRBD1,TRBV15,TGTGCCACCAGCACCGCACAGGGGGCGCATGATACGCAGTATTTT,CATSTAQGAHDTQYF
TRBJ1-2,-,TRBD1,TRBV19,TGTGCCAGTAGCCGGGACAGGGTAACGGGCGGCTACACCTTC,CASSRDRVTGGYTF
TRBJ1-1,-,TRBD1,TRBV19,TGTGCCAGCCAGGAGGGGGCTATGAACACTGAAGCTTTCTTT,CASQEGAMNTEAFF
TRBJ2-3,-,-,TRBV6-5,TGTGCCAGCAGCCCCCCCCCGGGTCCGCAGTATTTT,CASSPPPGPQYF
TRBJ1-2,-,-,TRBV9,TGTGCCAGCAGCCCGGGCGGGGGGACCTATGGCTACACCTTC,CASSPGGGTYGYTF
TRBJ2-7,-,-,TRBV7-9,TGTGCCAGCAGCGTCGCCCGGAGGAGCGCTGGCGGTGATCTGTACTTC,CASSVARRSAGGDLYF
TRBJ2-7,-,TRBD2,TRBV19,TGTGCCAGTAGCCCCGGACTAGCGGGGGGCTCCCAGTACTTC,CASSPGLAGGSQYF
TRBJ2-1,-,TRBD1,TRBV4-3,TGCGCCAGCAGCCAAGGACAGGGGGCCTACAATGAGCAGTTCTTC,CASSQGQGAYNEQFF
TRBJ1-4,-,-,TRBV19,TGTGCCAGTAGTTCATGGAGGACAGCCGATAATGAAAAACTGTTTTTT,CASSSWRTADNEKLFF